Shown below are 16 T cell receptor beta chains from a single sample sequenced in a study of blood T cell repertoires in COVID-19. The method was immunoSEQ multiplex PCR; TCRdb's version includes in-frame clones alone and lacks a portion of them. The data contain 200,000 or so clones, around 80% of them singletons. Sample: peripheral blood. Receptors originate from a human donor with acute or convalescent COVID-19. The donor label of this sample is uncertain.

The chain is built from TRBV29-1 and TRBJ1-1, with 8 bases fitting TRBD1. The V gene end was trimmed by 5 bases and the J gene end by 1 base; junction bases not matched to a gene: 3. The CDR3 runs to 13 residues. Germline loops: CDR1 SQVTM, CDR2 ANQGSEA. Here the CDR3 reads CSVQGQGNTEAFF. In DNA, the CDR3 is TGCAGCGTTCAAGGACAGGGGAACACTGAAGCTTTCTTT.

The rearrangement links TRBV9 to TRBJ1-2; possible D gene TRBD1, 5 bases. Trimming shortened V by 2 bases and J by 8 bases, and 25 bases separated the two germline ends. From germline, CDR1 is SGDLS and CDR2 YYNGEE. The CDR3 spans 17 residues. CDR3 region: CASSVALSGWGDEGYTF. The CDR3 bases are TGTGCCAGCAGCGTCGCCTTGTCAGGGTGGGGTGATGAAGGCTACACCTTC.

This clone was found once. This chain uses TRBV7-3 with TRBJ2-5, with D perhaps TRBD2 (6 bases). V lost 5 bases and J 2 bases, leaving 12 bases between the germline ends. This CDR3 spans 14 amino acids. Looked up from germline, CDR1 is SGHTA and CDR2 is FQGTGA. The CDR3 sequence: CASSPRGAQETQYF. The CDR3 coding sequence is TGTGCCAGCAGCCCCCGCGGGGCACAAGAGACCCAGTACTTC.

In this sample, this clone turned up a few times. This chain joins TRBV7-9 and TRBJ2-7, with 7 bases that match TRBD1. The V segment lost 9 bases and the J segment 4 bases; nucleotides outside the gene matches: 12. This CDR3 is 14 amino acids long. CDR1 is SEHNR, CDR2 FQNEAQ, per germline (reference sequence). CDR3 nucleotides: TGTGCCAGTTCGGGGACAGCCAATCTTTACGAGCAGTACTTC. Encoded protein: CASSGTANLYEQYF. The full variable domain, in which reference TRBV7-9 and TRBJ2-7 provide the parts outside the CDR3, is DTGVSQNPRHKITKRGQNVTFRCDPISEHNRLYWYRQTLGQGPEFLTYFQNEAQLEKSRLLSDRFSAERPKGSFSTLEIQRTEQGDSAMYLCASSGTANLYEQYFGPGTRLTVT.

This rearrangement joins TRBV9 to TRBJ2-2; 12 positions match TRBD1. Germline CDR1 reads SGDLS; CDR2 reads YYNGEE. The CDR3 extends over 17 amino acids. V was pared by 3 bases and J by 4 bases, with 7 bases of the junction left unmatched. The CDR3 nucleotides are TGTGCCAGCAGCGCACGGGACAGGGGGCTCGGCACCGGGGAGCTGTTTTTT. This codes for CASSARDRGLGTGELFF.

This chain joins TRBV27 and TRBJ2-3; a possible D gene is TRBD1 (5 bases). The CDR3 contains 15 residues. Germline V lookup: CDR1 MNHEY, CDR2 SMNVEV (reference sequence). V lost 2 bases, J lost 3 bases, and 12 bases lay in between. The chain's CDR3 is CASSLGAAETDTQYF. For the CDR3, the DNA is TGTGCCAGCAGTTTAGGGGCCGCGGAAACAGATACGCAGTATTTT.

The chain is built from TRBV21-1 and TRBJ2-5; the table assigns TRBD2, which was not confirmed against the DNA. TRBV21-1 is a documented pseudogene. This CDR3 has 18 residues. In nucleotides, the CDR3 is TGTGCCAGCAGCAAAGATCCCAGACTAGCGGGAGACAAACAGACCCAGTACTTC. It specifies CASSKDPRLAGDKQTQYF.

V and J are TRBV5-1 and TRBJ1-2; D is uncertain. V was pared by 1 base and J by 6 bases, with 13 bases between. Germline-derived CDR1 and CDR2 are SGHRS and YFSETQ. The CDR3 totals 14 residues. The CDR3 DNA follows: TGCGCCAGCAGCTTGTCTTTGGAGACCCATGGCTACACCTTC. Amino acid sequence: CASSLSLETHGYTF.

Written as DNA, the CDR3 is TGTGCCAGCAAGACAGGGGGATCTGGCTACACCTTC. This gives the protein CASKTGGSGYTF. This chain connects TRBV6-5 to TRBJ1-2, with TRBD1 identical over 9 bases. The CDR3 spans 12 residues. V was clipped by 7 bases and J by 7 bases; unmatched bases: 4. Germline loops: CDR1 MNHEY, CDR2 SVGAGI.

The chain carries TRBV7-9 and TRBJ2-1; 7 bases align to TRBD2. The CDR3 length is 16 residues. The germline CDR1 and CDR2 sequences are SEHNR and FQNEAQ (reference sequence). V lost 3 bases and J lost 2; bases outside the gene matches: 7. CDR3 DNA sequence: TGTGCCAGCAGCTTCGTCCTAGCGGATCCCTACAATGAGCAGTTCTTC. Translated, it gives CASSFVLADPYNEQFF.

The rearrangement links TRBV27 to TRBJ2-1, with D possibly TRBD2 on 6 matching bases. Per germline, CDR1 MNHEY and CDR2 SMNVEV (reference sequence). Trimming shortened V by 5 bases and J by 0 bases, and 17 bases separated the two germline ends. The CDR3 has 17 amino acids. The CDR3 region is CASSRGDLLSSYNEQFF. The CDR3 DNA reads TGTGCCAGCAGTCGCGGGGACTTACTAAGCTCCTACAATGAGCAGTTCTTC.

This clone was detected only once. The chain recombines TRBV30 with TRBJ1-2; TRBD1 matches 9 bases. This CDR3 has 13 amino acids. V dropped 3 bases and J dropped 7; count of bases not matched to a gene: 6. The V gene's germline CDR1 is GTSNPN and CDR2 SVGIG (reference sequence). The CDR3 loop reads CAWRETGGSGYTF. CDR3 in DNA: TGTGCCTGGAGGGAAACAGGGGGCTCTGGCTACACCTTC.

The count of this clone is one. This chain links TRBV6-5 with TRBJ1-2; D uncertain. The V end was cut by 0 bases, the J end by 1 base, with 6 bases between. This CDR3 region has 14 residues. Germline V lookup: CDR1 MNHEY, CDR2 SVGAGI. The CDR3 DNA reads as TGTGCCAGCAGTTACTCTCGGTTTAACTATGGCTACACCTTC. Translation gives CASSYSRFNYGYTF.

The chain joins TRBV7-9 to TRBJ2-1, with a possible D match to TRBD1 (6 bases). Germline CDR1 is SEHNR and CDR2 is FQNEAQ (reference sequence). The CDR3 runs to 15 residues. Trimming pared 5 bases from V and 7 bases from J, leaving 18 bases between. This CDR3 is CASSDQGKSRNEQFF. CDR3 nucleotides: TGTGCCAGCAGCGACCAGGGGAAATCCCGTAATGAGCAGTTCTTC.

The V call is TRBV9, the J call TRBJ1-1, with 7 bases fitting TRBD1. CDR1 is SGDLS, CDR2 YYNGEE, per germline. CDR3 length: 14 amino acids. After removal of 3 bases from V and 7 bases from J, the junction contained 9 bases not matched to a gene. CDR3 coding DNA: TGTGCCAGCAGCGGCCCTACAGGGGAGAGTGAAGCTTTCTTT. It yields the protein CASSGPTGESEAFF. Using reference TRBV9 and TRBJ1-1 for the parts outside the CDR3, the full variable domain is DSGVTQTPKHLITATGQRVTLRCSPRSGDLSVYWYQQSLDQGLQFLIQYYNGEERAKGNILERFSAQQFPDLHSELNLSSLELGDSALYFCASSGPTGESEAFFGQGTRLTVV.

This clone was detected ten times or more. V and J are TRBV4-3 and TRBJ2-6, with a tentative D call TRBD2 (5 bases). The V end lost 1 base, the J end lost 0 bases, and 16 bases lay between the germline ends. Germline V lookup: CDR1 LGHNA, CDR2 YSLEER. CDR3 length equals 19 residues. DNA for the CDR3: TGCGCCAGCAGCCAAGTCTCGGGATACGTTTTCTCTGGGGCCAACGTCCTGACTTTC. Translation gives CASSQVSGYVFSGANVLTF.